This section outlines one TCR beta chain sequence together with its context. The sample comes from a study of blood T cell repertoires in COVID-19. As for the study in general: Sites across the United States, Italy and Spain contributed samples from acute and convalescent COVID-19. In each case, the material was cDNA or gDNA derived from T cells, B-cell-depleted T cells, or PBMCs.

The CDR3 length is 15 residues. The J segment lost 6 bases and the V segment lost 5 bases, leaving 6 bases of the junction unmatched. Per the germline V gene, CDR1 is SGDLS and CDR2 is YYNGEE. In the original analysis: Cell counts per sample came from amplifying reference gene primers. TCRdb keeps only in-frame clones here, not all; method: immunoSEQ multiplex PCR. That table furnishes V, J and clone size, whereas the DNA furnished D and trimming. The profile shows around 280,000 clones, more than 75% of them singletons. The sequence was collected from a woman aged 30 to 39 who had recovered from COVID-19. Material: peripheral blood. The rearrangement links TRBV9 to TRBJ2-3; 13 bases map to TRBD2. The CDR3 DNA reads TGTGCCAGCAGTGCTACTAGCGGGAGGGCGGATACGCAGTATTTT. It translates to CASSATSGRADTQYF.